Sequencing of this T cell receptor beta chain was carried out in a study of T-cell reconstitution after alpha-beta-depleted transplantation in children. Whole-study findings and limits: The study reportedly traced alpha-beta T cells about two months after transplant to several hundred expanded graft clones. Newly produced T cells mostly provided counts and TCRbeta diversity after one year, as hyperexpanded clones declined.

Points on this clonotype: Its cognate antigen is unknown.

Germline loops: CDR1 SEHNR, CDR2 FQNEAQ (reference sequence). This CDR3 is built from 14 residues. The V gene lost 5 bases and the J gene lost 6 bases, with 13 bases spanning the gap. Library preparation (for TCRbeta) was performed with unique molecular identifiers. TCRdb called the PCR reads again in MiXCR, with one record for every CDR3 protein. This repertoire shows 780,000 or so distinct CDR3 sequences, around 17% found once; its top ten account for around 4.5%. Sequences were derived from PBMCs, mostly from graft donor cells, sampled 360 days after TCRalphabeta/CD19-depleted stem cell transplant. This receptor was obtained from a male patient younger than 18 who had a stem cell transplant for acute lymphoblastic leukemia, so the T cells may come from the graft donor. V usage is TRBV7-9 and J usage is TRBJ1-4, with D hard to call. This CDR3 is CASSLQVEDEKLFF. The CDR3 DNA sequence: TGTGCCAGCAGCCTCCAAGTTGAGGATGAAAAACTGTTTTTT. Based on the CDR3 plus reference TRBV7-9 and TRBJ1-4, the full variable domain is DTGVSQNPRHKITKRGQNVTFRCDPISEHNRLYWYRQTLGQGPEFLTYFQNEAQLEKSRLLSDRFSAERPKGSFSTLEIQRTEQGDSAMYLCASSLQVEDEKLFFGSGTQLSVL.